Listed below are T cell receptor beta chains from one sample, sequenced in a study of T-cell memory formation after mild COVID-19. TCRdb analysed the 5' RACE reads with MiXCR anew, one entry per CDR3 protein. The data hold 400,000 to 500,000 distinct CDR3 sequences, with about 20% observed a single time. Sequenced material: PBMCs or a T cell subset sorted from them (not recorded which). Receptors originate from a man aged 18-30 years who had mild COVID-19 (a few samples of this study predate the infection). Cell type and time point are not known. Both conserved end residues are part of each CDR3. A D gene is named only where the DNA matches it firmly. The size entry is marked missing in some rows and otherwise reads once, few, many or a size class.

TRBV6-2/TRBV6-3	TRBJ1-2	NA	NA	TGTGCCAGCAGTTACGGACAAGATGGCTACACCTTC	CASSYGQDGYTF
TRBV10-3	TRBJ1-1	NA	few	TGTGCCATCAGTGACGGGGGGACGAACACTGAAGCTTTCTTT	CAISDGGTNTEAFF
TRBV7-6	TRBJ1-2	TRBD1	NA	TGTGCCAGCAGCACGGGACAGGGGTTGTCCTACACCTTC	CASSTGQGLSYTF
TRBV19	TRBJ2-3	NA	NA	TGTGCCAGTAGTATTGGTCTCGGAGGCACAGATACGCAGTATTTT	CASSIGLGGTDTQYF
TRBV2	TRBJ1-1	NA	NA	TGTGCCACCCATGACGTCCTGGTTGGGACTGAAGCTTTCTTT	CATHDVLVGTEAFF
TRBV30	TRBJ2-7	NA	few	TGTGCCTGGAGTGTACCCGGGGGACGCACCTACGAGCAGTACTTC	CAWSVPGGRTYEQYF
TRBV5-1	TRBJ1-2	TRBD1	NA	TGCGCCAGCAACCTCCTCGAGGGACAGAGGGGCTATGGCTACACCTTC	CASNLLEGQRGYGYTF
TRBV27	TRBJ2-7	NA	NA	TGTGCCAGCAGTTTAAGTGGAACAGGGACTGGGCAGTACTTC	CASSLSGTGTGQYF
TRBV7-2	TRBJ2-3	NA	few	TGTGCCAGCAGCTTAGCTCCACCGGCCGCGTTTGGTACGCAGTATTTT	CASSLAPPAAFGTQYF
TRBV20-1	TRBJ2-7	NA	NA	TGCAGTGCTAGAGATCGAAGGGTACCCTACGAGCAGTACTTC	CSARDRRVPYEQYF
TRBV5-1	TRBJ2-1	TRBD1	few	TGCGCCAGCAGCCCCCGGGACAGGGGGTTCAATGAGCAGTTCTTC	CASSPRDRGFNEQFF
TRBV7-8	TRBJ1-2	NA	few	TGTGCCAGCAGCTTAGCTCGCGACAGTGGCTACACCTTC	CASSLARDSGYTF
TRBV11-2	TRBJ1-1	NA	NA	TGTGCCAGCAGCTCCCAGGCAGGCGGCAGGCGAACTGAAGCTTTCTTT	CASSSQAGGRRTEAFF
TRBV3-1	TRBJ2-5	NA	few	TGTGCCAGCAGCCAGCGGGAATCTGGGACCCAGTACTTC	CASSQRESGTQYF
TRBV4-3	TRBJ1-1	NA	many	TGCGCCAGCAGCCAAGTACAGGGAAGCACTGAAGCTTTCTTT	CASSQVQGSTEAFF
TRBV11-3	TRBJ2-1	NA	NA	TGTGCCAGCAGCTCCCACCCTGGGGGCGAGCAGTTCTTC	CASSSHPGGEQFF
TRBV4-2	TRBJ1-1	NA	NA	TGTGCCAGCAGCATTCAGACCGACTTGAACACTGAAGCTTTCTTT	CASSIQTDLNTEAFF
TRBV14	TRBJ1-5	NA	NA	TGTGCCAGCAGCCCCCCGGACCAGGAAAGTATACCAAGCAATCAGCCCCAGCATTTT	CASSPPDQESIPSNQPQHF
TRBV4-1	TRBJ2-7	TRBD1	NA	TGCGCCAGCAGCCGAGTGGCAGGGGGCAACTACGAGCAGTACTTC	CASSRVAGGNYEQYF
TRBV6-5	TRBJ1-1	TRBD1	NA	TGTGCCAGCACCTATCAGGGGGGGGACACTGAAGCTTTCTTT	CASTYQGGDTEAFF
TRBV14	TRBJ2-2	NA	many	TGTGCCAGCAGCAGGGACCTACCGAACACCGGGGAGCTGTTTTTT	CASSRDLPNTGELFF
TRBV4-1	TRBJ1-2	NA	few	TGCGCCAGCAGCCCAACCCCACAGGGAATTATATCCTATGGCTACACCTTC	CASSPTPQGIISYGYTF
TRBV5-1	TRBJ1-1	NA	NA	TGCGCCAGCAGCTCCTCGTCGGGGACCGAGCAGGCTTTCTTT	CASSSSSGTEQAFF
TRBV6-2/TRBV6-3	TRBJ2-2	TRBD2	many	TGTGCCAGCATCCCGATCGGGACTAGCGGGCACACCGGGGAGCTGTTTTTT	CASIPIGTSGHTGELFF
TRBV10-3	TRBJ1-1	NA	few	TGTGCCATCGGGGTTAGCCAGGGAGTGGGAAACACTGAAGCTTTCTTT	CAIGVSQGVGNTEAFF